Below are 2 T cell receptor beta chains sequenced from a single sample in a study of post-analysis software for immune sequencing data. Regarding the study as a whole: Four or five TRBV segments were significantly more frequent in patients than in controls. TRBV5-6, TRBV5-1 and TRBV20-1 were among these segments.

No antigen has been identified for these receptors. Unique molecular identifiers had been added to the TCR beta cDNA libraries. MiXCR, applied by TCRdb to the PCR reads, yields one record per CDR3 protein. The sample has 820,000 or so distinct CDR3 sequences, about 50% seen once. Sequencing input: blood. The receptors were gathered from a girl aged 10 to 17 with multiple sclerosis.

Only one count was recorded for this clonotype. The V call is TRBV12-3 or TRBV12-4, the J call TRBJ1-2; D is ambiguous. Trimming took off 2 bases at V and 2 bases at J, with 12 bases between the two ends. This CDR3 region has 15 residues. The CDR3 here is CASSLFPTSNYGYTF. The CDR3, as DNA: TGTGCCAGCAGTTTATTCCCAACCTCCAACTATGGCTACACCTTC.

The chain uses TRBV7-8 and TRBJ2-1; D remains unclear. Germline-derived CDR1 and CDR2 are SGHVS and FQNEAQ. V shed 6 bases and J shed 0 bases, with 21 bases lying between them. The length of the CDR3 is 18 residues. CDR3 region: CASSLRLAAGSSYNEQFF. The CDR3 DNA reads TGTGCCAGCAGTTTACGATTGGCGGCAGGAAGCTCCTACAATGAGCAGTTCTTC.